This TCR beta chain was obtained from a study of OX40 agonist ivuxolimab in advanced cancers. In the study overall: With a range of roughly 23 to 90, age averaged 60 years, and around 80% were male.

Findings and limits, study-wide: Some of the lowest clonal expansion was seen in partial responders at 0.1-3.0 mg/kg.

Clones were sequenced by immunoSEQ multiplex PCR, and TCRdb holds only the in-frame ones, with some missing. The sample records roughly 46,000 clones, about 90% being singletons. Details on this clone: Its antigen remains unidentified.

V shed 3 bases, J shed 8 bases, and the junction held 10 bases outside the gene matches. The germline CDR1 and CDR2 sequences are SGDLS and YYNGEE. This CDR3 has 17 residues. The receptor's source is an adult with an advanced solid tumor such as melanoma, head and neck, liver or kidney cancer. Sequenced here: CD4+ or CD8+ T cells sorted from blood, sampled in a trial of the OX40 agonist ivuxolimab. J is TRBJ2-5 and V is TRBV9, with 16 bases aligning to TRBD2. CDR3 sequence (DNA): TGTGCCAGCAGCGAGGGACTAGCGGGAGGGCCTTTGGTAACCCAGTACTTC. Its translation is CASSEGLAGGPLVTQYF. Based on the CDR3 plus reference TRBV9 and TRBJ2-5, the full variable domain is DSGVTQTPKHLITATGQRVTLRCSPRSGDLSVYWYQQSLDQGLQFLIQYYNGEERAKGNILERFSAQQFPDLHSELNLSSLELGDSALYFCASSEGLAGGPLVTQYFGPGTRLLVL.